What follows is one T cell receptor (beta chain) and its context. Germline V CDR1 and CDR2: MNHNS, SASEGT. The CDR3 contains 15 residues. Trimming removed 5 bases at V and 0 bases at J, with 14 bases between. They built TCR cDNA with 5'RACE template switching, a step that put in a universal primer site and UMIs. One entry per CDR3 protein results from TCRdb running MiXCR on the 5' RACE reads. The repertoire holds 65,000 to 90,000 distinct CDR3 sequences, 10% to 15% seen once, with approximately 25% in the top ten. The data were obtained in a study of T cells after yellow fever vaccination. Findings of the study overall: Though it reached lower strength, the secondary response hit its peak faster, day 5 versus 15. Detected again after the booster were most primary-vaccination clones, at 96% CD4 and 88% CD8. Abundant clonotypes from the bulk population could contaminate FACS-sorted repertoires.

The origin of this receptor is a man between 18 and 35 years old who received the YFV17D yellow fever vaccine. The chain recombines TRBV6-1 with TRBJ2-7, with a possible D match to TRBD2 (6 bases). The sequencing used CD8+ T cells not binding an NS4B(214-222) dextramer, sorted from PBMCs, collected approximately 20 days after the first yellow fever vaccination. CDR3 in amino acids: CASSKNAGSSYEQYF. The CDR3 DNA sequence: TGTGCCAGCAGTAAGAATGCCGGGAGCTCCTACGAGCAGTACTTC.